The next 20 T cell receptor beta chains were all read from a single sample in a study of blood T cell repertoires in COVID-19. The method was immunoSEQ multiplex PCR; TCRdb's version includes in-frame clones alone and lacks a portion of them. Of roughly 290,000 clones in the sample, about 90% were seen once. The sequenced material came from PBMCs or T cells enriched from blood (not recorded which). Receptor source: a woman between 18 and 30 years old with acute COVID-19.

The rearrangement links TRBV11-2 to TRBJ2-1, with D possibly matching TRBD2 (6 bases). The germline V and J ends were trimmed by 1 base and 0 bases, with 16 bases remaining between them. The germline CDR1 and CDR2 sequences are SGHAT and FQNNGV. The CDR3 totals 18 residues. CDR3 DNA: TGTGCCAGCAGCTTAGGGCGTCTAGCGTTGAGCTCCTACAATGAGCAGTTCTTC. Translation gives CASSLGRLALSSYNEQFF.

The chain is built from TRBV7-9 and TRBJ1-3; D uncertain. CDR1 and CDR2 from the germline V gene are SEHNR and FQNEAQ (reference sequence). Trimming left V 5 bases short and J 3 bases short, with 17 bases between. The CDR3 sequence is 16 residues long. The CDR3 protein is CASSGPGIGFGNTIYF. DNA of the CDR3: TGTGCCAGCAGCGGGCCGGGAATAGGCTTTGGAAACACCATATATTTT.

The chain uses TRBV4-1 and TRBJ1-2; TRBD1 matches at 7 bases. Germline V CDR1 and CDR2: MGHRA, YSYEKL. This CDR3 has 14 residues. Trimming at V came to 2 bases and at J to 4 bases, leaving 4 bases not matched to a gene. The CDR3, as DNA: TGCGCCAGCAGCCAAATGGGACAGTTCTATGGCTACACCTTC. Encoded protein: CASSQMGQFYGYTF.

V and J are TRBV18 and TRBJ1-6, with TRBD1 matching 7 bases. The V gene's germline CDR1 is KGHSH and CDR2 LQKENI. CDR3 length: 13 residues. The J segment lost 9 bases and the V segment lost 4 bases, leaving 3 bases of the junction unmatched. Written as DNA, the CDR3 is TGTGCCAGCTCACAGGGGGCTGGTTCACCCCTCCACTTT. Protein product: CASSQGAGSPLHF.

V and J are TRBV9 and TRBJ1-6; a possible D gene is TRBD1 (5 bases). V lost 0 bases, J lost 9 bases, and 13 bases lay in between. The CDR3 is made up of 15 amino acids. Germline CDR1 reads SGDLS; CDR2 reads YYNGEE. The DNA for the CDR3 is TGTGCCAGCAGCGTAGGGACGGGGGGAATTTCACCCCTCCACTTT. Translation: CASSVGTGGISPLHF.

V and J are TRBV4-2 and TRBJ1-6; 7 nucleotides match TRBD1. In germline, CDR1 is LGHNA, CDR2 YNFKEQ. J gave up 5 bases and V 5 bases, and 9 bases lay outside the gene matches. This CDR3 is 16 amino acids long. Here the CDR3 DNA reads TGTGCCAGCAGCTATAAACCGGGACAGAATAATTCACCCCTCCACTTT. Translated: CASSYKPGQNNSPLHF.

The chain joins TRBV6-5 to TRBJ2-3; possibly TRBD2 for D (6 bases). The CDR3 is made up of 14 amino acids. CDR1 and CDR2 from the germline V gene are MNHEY and SVGAGI. V dropped 7 bases and J dropped 0 bases, with 11 bases sitting between them. The CDR3 bases are TGTGCCAGCACGTTCCGGGAGAGCACAGATACGCAGTATTTT. Protein: CASTFRESTDTQYF.

The V call is TRBV27, the J call TRBJ1-6; D not resolved. Per the germline V gene, CDR1 is MNHEY and CDR2 is SMNVEV (reference sequence). CDR3 length equals 16 residues. Trimming shortened V by 7 bases and J by 0 bases, and 13 bases separated the two germline ends. The CDR3 is CASKPTGGSYNSPLHF. In DNA form, the CDR3 reads TGTGCCAGCAAACCTACGGGAGGCTCCTATAATTCACCCCTCCACTTT.

This clone was counted a few times. This chain links TRBV7-2 with TRBJ2-1; the D is unclear. V was pared by 7 bases and J by 6 bases, with 16 bases between. The CDR3 spans 14 residues. Germline-derived CDR1 and CDR2 are SGHTA and FQGNSA. CDR3 nucleotide sequence: TGTGCCAGCAACCCCGGTTTTAGCTTCAATGAGCAGTTCTTC. This encodes CASNPGFSFNEQFF.

This chain connects TRBV15 to TRBJ2-7; no reliable D call. This CDR3 comprises 14 residues. V was shortened by 1 base and J by 3 bases, with 10 bases between the two germline ends. Germline V gene data show CDR1 as LNHNV and CDR2 as YYDKDF (reference sequence). In DNA, the CDR3 is TGTGCCACCAGCAGAGTAGTTGAAAACTACGAGCAGTACTTC. This gives the protein CATSRVVENYEQYF.

The rearrangement uses TRBV9 and TRBJ2-1; D remains ambiguous. This CDR3 spans 12 amino acids. Germline CDR1 SGDLS, CDR2 YYNGEE. Trimming took 3 bases from V and 8 from J, leaving 9 bases between them. The CDR3 region is CASSGRGYEQFF. DNA of the CDR3: TGTGCCAGCAGCGGGAGAGGCTATGAGCAGTTCTTC.

The V call is TRBV2, the J call TRBJ2-1; a weak D match, TRBD1 (7 bases). Germline values: CDR1 SNHLY, CDR2 FYNNEI. This CDR3 contains 16 residues. V was pared by 3 bases and J by 7 bases, with 19 bases between. In DNA, the CDR3 is TGTGCCAGCAGTGAGGTTGTGACAGGGAGGAGAAATGAGCAGTTCTTC. This gives the protein CASSEVVTGRRNEQFF.

The chain combines TRBV18 with TRBJ2-7; a weak D match, TRBD1 (6 bases). The CDR3 has 14 amino acids. Germline values: CDR1 KGHSH, CDR2 LQKENI. V shed 3 bases and J shed 7 bases, with 16 bases lying between them. The CDR3 loop is CASSPSGVSKEQYF. The CDR3 DNA reads as TGTGCCAGCTCACCCTCAGGGGTGAGTAAGGAGCAGTACTTC. Full variable domain (outside the CDR3, taken from reference TRBV18 and TRBJ2-7): NAGVMQNPRHLVRRRGQEARLRCSPMKGHSHVYWYRQLPEEGLKFMVYLQKENIIDESGMPKERFSAEFPKEGPSILRIQQVVRGDSAAYFCASSPSGVSKEQYFGPGTRLTVT.

The chain links TRBV27 to TRBJ1-5, with 10 bases identical to TRBD1. V gave up 3 bases and J gave up 3 bases; unmatched junction bases: 14. Germline CDR1 reads MNHEY; CDR2 reads SMNVEV (reference sequence). CDR3 size: 19 residues. The CDR3 region is CASSLGKRDRGRPNQPQHF. Here the CDR3 DNA reads TGTGCCAGCAGTTTGGGAAAAAGGGACAGGGGTCGGCCCAATCAGCCCCAGCATTTT.

The chain couples TRBV19 to TRBJ1-1; 8 bases match TRBD1. This CDR3 has 13 residues. CDR1 is LNHDA, CDR2 SQIVND, per germline (reference sequence). The V and J ends lost 7 bases and 4 bases, in that order; junction bases with no gene match: 5. The CDR3 region has the DNA TGTGCCAGTATGGACAGGGTCTTCACTGAAGCTTTCTTT. This codes for CASMDRVFTEAFF.

The chain recombines TRBV5-1 with TRBJ2-3; tentatively, D is TRBD2 (6 bases). Between the trimmed V and J ends, which lost 0 bases and 9 bases, there was a span of 17 bases. The CDR3 runs to 15 residues. Germline V gene sequence: CDR1 SGHRS, CDR2 YFSETQ. The chain's CDR3 is CASSLGRESQGTQYF. CDR3 in DNA: TGCGCCAGCAGCTTGGGGCGGGAATCACAAGGAACGCAGTATTTT.

This rearrangement joins TRBV5-5 to TRBJ2-4; TRBD1 agrees at 12 bases. Trimming at V came to 4 bases and at J to 3 bases, leaving 8 bases not matched to a gene. Germline V gene data show CDR1 as SGHKS and CDR2 as YYEKEE (reference sequence). The CDR3 runs 17 residues. This CDR3 reads CASSRDRGHSVKNIQYF. In DNA form, the CDR3 reads TGTGCCAGCAGCAGGGACAGGGGGCATAGTGTCAAAAACATTCAGTACTTC.

This clone has just one count. The chain uses TRBV28 and TRBJ2-7; 7 bases align to TRBD1. V was clipped by 7 bases and J by 3 bases; unmatched bases: 15. The CDR3 runs to 16 residues. Germline V CDR1 and CDR2: MDHEN, SYDVKM. As DNA, the CDR3 is TGTGCCAGCACCGCCCCGGCGGCAGGGGGATTCTACGAGCAGTACTTC. As protein: CASTAPAAGGFYEQYF.

Comments on this clone: Other DNA sequences in this specimen translate into the identical CDR3. CDR3 region: CASSFYSGANVLTF. The CDR3 coding sequence is TGTGCCAGCAGCTTTTACTCTGGGGCCAACGTCCTGACTTTC. The V call is TRBV7-2, the J call TRBJ2-6; D is undetermined. The germline V gene has CDR1 SGHTA and CDR2 FQGNSA. V lost 3 bases to trimming and J lost 0 bases, with 3 bases between them. The CDR3 has 14 amino acids.

This chain connects TRBV27 to TRBJ2-7; 8 bases are shared with TRBD1. J was trimmed by 4 bases and V by 4 bases; bases with no gene match: 6. Germline V lookup: CDR1 MNHEY, CDR2 SMNVEV (reference sequence). The CDR3 has 14 residues. CDR3 coding DNA: TGTGCCAGCAGTTCGCGACAGGGGCCTTACGAGCAGTACTTC. This codes for CASSSRQGPYEQYF.